These T cell receptor beta chains were read from a single sample in a study of Graves' ophthalmopathy and Graves' hyperthyroidism. TCRdb reprocessed the multiplex PCR reads with MiXCR, giving one entry per CDR3 protein. The sample has some 1.1 million distinct CDR3 sequences, 35% to 40% seen once. Input material: peripheral blood or thyroid tissue (not recorded which). All receptors derive from an adult man with Graves' hyperthyroidism. Each CDR3 is given with its conserved first and last residue. Each record gives: V gene, J gene, D gene, clone size, CDR3 DNA, CDR3 protein. D genes are given only for firm matches. Size is stated for part of the rows, as once, few or many counts, or as a class when the clone is expanded.

>TRBV7-9|TRBJ2-2|.|.
TGTGCCAGCAGGACCATCGGGGGGCTGTTTTTT
CASRTIGGLFF
>TRBV11-2|TRBJ1-6|TRBD1|.
TGTGCCAGCAGCCAAGGACAGGGGGCTGATTATAATTCACCCCTCCACTTT
CASSQGQGADYNSPLHF
>TRBV20-1|TRBJ1-3|.|many
TGCAGTGCTCTGCAGGGGAGGGACACCATATATTTT
CSALQGRDTIYF
>TRBV10-3|TRBJ1-1|.|many
TGTGCCATCAGTGACGAGGGGACTGAAGCTTTCTTT
CAISDEGTEAFF
>TRBV7-2|TRBJ1-5|.|.
TGTGCCAGCAGCTTTCGGGGGTTGGGCAATCAGCCCCAGCATTTT
CASSFRGLGNQPQHF
>TRBV3-1|TRBJ1-1|.|few
TGTGCCAGCAGCCAAAGACAGATGAACACTGAAGCTTTCTTT
CASSQRQMNTEAFF
>TRBV6-5|TRBJ2-6|.|.
TGTGCCAGCAGTTACTCGAGTGCCAACGTCCTGACTTTC
CASSYSSANVLTF
>TRBV9|TRBJ1-2|.|few
TGTGCCAGCAGCGAAGGGACTAAGGGTACTAGCTACACCTTC
CASSEGTKGTSYTF
>TRBV6-5|TRBJ1-2|.|.
TGTGCCAGCAGTGAATCTGGCCTGGACTATGGCTACACCTTC
CASSESGLDYGYTF
>TRBV4-3|TRBJ1-5|.|few
TGCGCCAGCAGCCAGGCAGACAGGCAAGGACCCCAGCATTTT
CASSQADRQGPQHF
>TRBV27|TRBJ2-5|.|.
TGTGCCAGCAGTTCCCTCGGGACACCGGATCCACAGTACTTC
CASSSLGTPDPQYF
>TRBV29-1|TRBJ1-3|TRBD1|few
TGCAGCGTTGACGGGACAGGGAGCGGAAACACCATATATTTT
CSVDGTGSGNTIYF
>TRBV29-1|TRBJ2-2|.|many
TGCAGCGTTGAGTCACTGGAGAACACCGGGGAGCTGTTTTTT
CSVESLENTGELFF
>TRBV20-1|TRBJ2-5|.|.
TGCAGTGCTAGAGAGGAGGACTACCTGAGGACCCAGTACTTC
CSAREEDYLRTQYF
>TRBV10-3|TRBJ1-5|.|many
TGTGCCATCAGTGGAGACGGAGGCAATCAGCCCCAGCATTTT
CAISGDGGNQPQHF
>TRBV29-1|TRBJ1-1|.|.
TGCAGCGCGAGAACAGGGTCTTGGACTGAAGCTTTCTTT
CSARTGSWTEAFF
>TRBV7-7|TRBJ2-2|.|few
TGTGCCAGCAGCTCAAAACATAGTACATGGGACACCGGGGAGCTGTTTTTT
CASSSKHSTWDTGELFF
>TRBV29-1|TRBJ2-1|.|.
TGCAGCGTTGTCAAAAGTGACCGGAGAGGGTTATTCGCCTACAATGAGCAGTTCTTC
CSVVKSDRRGLFAYNEQFF
>TRBV7-2|TRBJ1-5|.|once
TGTGCCAGCAGCCCCGGGCCAGGGTACAATCAGCCCCAGCATTTT
CASSPGPGYNQPQHF
>TRBV7-9|TRBJ2-1|TRBD2|once
TGCGCCAGCAGCAAGGGACTAGCCGTCGATGAGCAGTTCTTC
CASSKGLAVDEQFF
>TRBV29-1|TRBJ2-5|TRBD2|.
TGCAGCGTTGGGACTAGCGGGAGAGGTGAGACCCAGTACTTC
CSVGTSGRGETQYF
>TRBV5-1|TRBJ1-3|TRBD1|.
TGCGCCGGCAGCTTGGCAGGGGGCCGCTCTGGAAACACCATATATTTT
CAGSLAGGRSGNTIYF
>TRBV5-6|TRBJ1-5|.|.
TGTGCCAGCAGCTTGACGGGGTTTGGCAATCAGCCCCAGCATTTT
CASSLTGFGNQPQHF
>TRBV20-1|TRBJ1-1|.|.
TGCAGTGCTAGAGAAGGGGGACGGGGGACTGAAGCTTTCTTT
CSAREGGRGTEAFF
>TRBV4-1|TRBJ1-3|.|few
TGCGCCAGCAGCCAACTCAGGGCTTCTGGAAACACCATATATTTT
CASSQLRASGNTIYF
>TRBV7-3|TRBJ2-7|TRBD1|many
TGTGCCAGCAGCCCTTCGGGACAGGGCCCCTACGAGCAGTACTTC
CASSPSGQGPYEQYF
>TRBV25-1|TRBJ1-2|.|once
TGTGCCAGCAGTGCTACGGACAGCTATGGCTACACCTTC
CASSATDSYGYTF
>TRBV10-3|TRBJ2-2|.|few
TGTGCCAGCAGTCCTGAAGGACTGCAGAACACCGAGGAGCTGTTTTTT
CASSPEGLQNTEELFF
>TRBV7-8|TRBJ2-2|TRBD2|many
TGTGCCAGCAACCTGGGACTAGTCGGGGAGCTGTTTTTT
CASNLGLVGELFF
>TRBV2|TRBJ2-6|.|once
TGTGCCAGCAGTACCCCCCAAGCAATAGGGGCCAACGTCCTGACTTTC
CASSTPQAIGANVLTF
>TRBV2|TRBJ1-5|.|many
TGTGCCAGCAGGCGCGAGTCGGGGATTAGCAATCAGCCCCAGCATTTT
CASRRESGISNQPQHF
>TRBV18|TRBJ2-5|.|.
TGTGCCAGCTCCCCGAGGAAGGGAGAGACCCAGTACTTC
CASSPRKGETQYF
>TRBV28|TRBJ2-7|.|many
TGTGCCAGCAGTTGGACTTCCTACGAGCAGTACTTC
CASSWTSYEQYF
>TRBV12-3/TRBV12-4|TRBJ1-5|TRBD1|.
TGTGCCAGCATGGGGCCCCGTGACAGGGACGATCAGCCCCAGCATTTT
CASMGPRDRDDQPQHF
>TRBV6-5|TRBJ2-7|.|.
TGTGCCAGCAGTTACAAACGCAAGAGGGGGATCTACGAGCAGTACTTC
CASSYKRKRGIYEQYF
>TRBV10-3|TRBJ1-6|TRBD1|.
TGTGCCACTACCGGGACAGGGAATAATTCACCCCTCCACTTT
CATTGTGNNSPLHF
>TRBV9|TRBJ2-5|.|few
TGTGCCAGCAGCGAGGACGGGGGTCGGGAGACCCAGTACTTC
CASSEDGGRETQYF
>TRBV10-3|TRBJ2-2|TRBD2|many
TGTGCCATCAGCGGGACTAGCGGGACCGGGGAGCTGTTTTTT
CAISGTSGTGELFF
>TRBV2|TRBJ1-5|.|.
TGTGCCAGCAGTGATAAGATCCAGCCCCAGCATTTT
CASSDKIQPQHF